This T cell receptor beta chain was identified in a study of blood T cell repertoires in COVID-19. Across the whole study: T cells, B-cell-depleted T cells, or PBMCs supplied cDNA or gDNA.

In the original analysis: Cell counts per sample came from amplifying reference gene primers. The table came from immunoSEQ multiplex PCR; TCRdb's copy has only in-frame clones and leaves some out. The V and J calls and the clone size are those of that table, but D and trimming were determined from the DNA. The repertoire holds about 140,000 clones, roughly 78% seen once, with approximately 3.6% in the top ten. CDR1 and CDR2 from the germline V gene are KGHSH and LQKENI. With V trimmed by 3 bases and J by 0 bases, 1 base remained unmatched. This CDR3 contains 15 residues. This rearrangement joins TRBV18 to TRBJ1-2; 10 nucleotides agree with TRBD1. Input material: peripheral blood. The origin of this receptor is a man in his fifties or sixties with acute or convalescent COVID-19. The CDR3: CASSPGQGPNYGYTF. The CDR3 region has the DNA TGTGCCAGCTCACCGGGACAGGGGCCTAACTATGGCTACACCTTC.